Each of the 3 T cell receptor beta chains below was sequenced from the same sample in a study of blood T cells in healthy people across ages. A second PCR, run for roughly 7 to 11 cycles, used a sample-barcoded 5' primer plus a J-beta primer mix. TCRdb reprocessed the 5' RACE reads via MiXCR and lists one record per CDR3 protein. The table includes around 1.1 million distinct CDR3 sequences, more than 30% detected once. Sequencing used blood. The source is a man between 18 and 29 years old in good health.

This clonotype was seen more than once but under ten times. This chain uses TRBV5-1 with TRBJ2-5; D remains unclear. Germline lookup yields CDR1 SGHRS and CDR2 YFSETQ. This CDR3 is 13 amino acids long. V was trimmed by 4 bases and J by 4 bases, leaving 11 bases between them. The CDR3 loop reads CASSVSIGETQYF. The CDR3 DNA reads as TGCGCCAGCAGCGTCTCTATTGGAGAGACCCAGTACTTC.

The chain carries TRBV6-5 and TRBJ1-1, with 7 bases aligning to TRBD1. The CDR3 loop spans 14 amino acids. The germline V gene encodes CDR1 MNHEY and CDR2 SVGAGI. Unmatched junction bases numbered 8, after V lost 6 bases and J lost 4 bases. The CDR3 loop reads CASRTRQGGTEAFF. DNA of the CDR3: TGTGCCAGCAGGACCAGACAGGGCGGCACTGAAGCTTTCTTT.

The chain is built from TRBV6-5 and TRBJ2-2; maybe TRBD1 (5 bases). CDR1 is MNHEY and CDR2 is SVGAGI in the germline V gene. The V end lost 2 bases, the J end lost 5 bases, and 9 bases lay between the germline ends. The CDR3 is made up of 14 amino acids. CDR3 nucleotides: TGTGCCAGCAGTTACAGGGGTTTGACCGGGGAGCTGTTTTTT. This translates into CASSYRGLTGELFF.